The source of this TCR beta chain is a study of T cells in Graves' hyperthyroidism and ophthalmopathy. Findings of the study overall: Most thyroid clonotypes that were expanded above 0.001 also turned up in blood. A median about 6.2 months before onset, the model predicted ophthalmopathy.

The sample holds many counts of this clonotype. No antigen is known for it. Amplified TCR beta CDR3 regions came from RNA transcripts. When the TCR CDR3 underwent first-round RT-PCR, the HTBI primer set was used. TCRdb itself ran the multiplex PCR reads through MiXCR, one entry per CDR3 protein. The data hold about 350,000 distinct CDR3 sequences, with roughly 15% observed a single time. CDR3 length: 13 amino acids. Germline CDR1 and CDR2: DFQATT and SNEGSKA (reference sequence). V dropped 7 bases and J dropped 4; count of bases not matched to a gene: 8. What was sequenced was blood. The clonotype was recovered from a middle-aged woman with Graves' ophthalmopathy. This sequence joins TRBV20-1 and TRBJ2-7; 9 positions match TRBD2. CDR3 residues: CSGGGLAGYEQYF. The CDR3 DNA reads as TGCAGTGGGGGGGGACTAGCTGGTTACGAGCAGTACTTC.